The clone carrying this T cell receptor (beta chain) has only one observation. Its specificity is not known. This sample stems from a study of OX40 agonist ivuxolimab in advanced cancers. General study points: Clonal expansion from baseline to week 6 occurred in both CD4+ and CD8+ T cells.

TCRdb's copy holds only in-frame clones and misses some; the assay was immunoSEQ multiplex PCR. The sample records approximately 50,000 clones, approximately 88% being singletons. The CDR3 runs to 11 residues. Looked up from germline, CDR1 is DFQATT and CDR2 is SNEGSKA (reference sequence). V gave up 1 base and J gave up 6 bases, with 5 bases separating them. Sequencing used CD4+ or CD8+ T cells sorted from blood, obtained in a trial of the OX40 agonist ivuxolimab. This clonotype originated in an adult with an advanced solid tumor such as melanoma, head and neck, liver or kidney cancer. The V gene is TRBV20-1, the J gene TRBJ2-3; D gene uncertain. The CDR3 is CSARAQDTQYF. The CDR3 DNA sequence: TGCAGTGCTAGAGCCCAGGATACGCAGTATTTT.